Listed below are T cell receptor beta chains from one sample, sequenced in a study of human T cells and chemical hapten exposure. TCRdb independently ran MiXCR on the RACE reads; one entry per CDR3 protein. In the table there are tens of thousands of distinct CDR3 sequences, around 10% of which are singletons. The source was whole blood, collected in connection with sensitization to the hapten diphenylcyclopropenone (DPC). These receptors were collected from a woman aged 40 to 50 with alopecia areata. Some clones in this sample may be carry-over from other donors' samples. CDR3s include the opening cysteine and the closing phenylalanine or tryptophan. The order of the fields is J gene, V gene, D gene, clone size, CDR3 DNA, CDR3 protein. The D gene is left open where the match is weak. Some rows mark clone size as missing; the rest say once, few, many or name a class of expanded clone.

>TRBJ1-1|TRBV18|TRBD1|many
TGTGCCAGCTCACCATGGACAGGGGAGAGCACTGAAGCTTTCTTT
CASSPWTGESTEAFF
>TRBJ1-5|TRBV4-3|NA|many
TGCGCCAGCAGCCAAGATCTGGGCAGCGGATATCAGCCCCAGCATTTT
CASSQDLGSGYQPQHF
>TRBJ2-7|TRBV27|NA|NA
TGTGCCAGCAGTTTAAGTGGCGGGCGATCCTACGAGCAGTACTTC
CASSLSGGRSYEQYF
>TRBJ1-2|TRBV7-9|NA|NA
TGTGCCACCAAAGGGGCTTCTAACTATGGCTACACCTTC
CATKGASNYGYTF
>TRBJ1-5|TRBV27|NA|NA
TGTGCCAGCAGCCCCACCGGGACGGGGGTTTGGCCCCAGCATTTT
CASSPTGTGVWPQHF
>TRBJ2-1|TRBV3-1|NA|NA
TGTGCCAGCAGCCAAGCGGGGAATGAGCAGTTCTTC
CASSQAGNEQFF
>TRBJ2-3|TRBV6-8|NA|many
TGTGCCCCTGGGGATGGGAGGCGGGGGCCACTCCGGAGCACAGATACGCAGTATTTT
CAPGDGRRGPLRSTDTQYF
>TRBJ2-3|TRBV7-2|NA|many
TGTGCCAGCAGCTTAGCTTTCGCAGGCACAGATACGCAGTATTTT
CASSLAFAGTDTQYF
>TRBJ2-7|TRBV9|TRBD1|NA
TGTGCCAGCAGTCCCCTTGACAGGGTCGGAGAGCAGTACTTC
CASSPLDRVGEQYF
>TRBJ1-6|TRBV12-3/TRBV12-4|NA|many
TGTGCCAGCAGTCCGCTGGGAAGAAATTCACCCCTCCACTTT
CASSPLGRNSPLHF
>TRBJ2-3|TRBV2|TRBD2|NA
TGTGCCAGCAGTCTAGTGGGAGGGGGCACAGATACGCAGTATTTT
CASSLVGGGTDTQYF
>TRBJ2-1|TRBV24-1|NA|NA
TGTGCCACCAGTGATTCCTTTAGCCCCAATGAGCAGTTCTTC
CATSDSFSPNEQFF
>TRBJ2-1|TRBV7-2|NA|many
TGTGCCAGCAGCCCCCGCGACGGGGGGCGACCTTACAATGAGCAGTTCTTC
CASSPRDGGRPYNEQFF
>TRBJ1-1|TRBV6-2/TRBV6-3|NA|few
TGTGCCAGCCGAAGCGGGGGTCACACTGAAGCTTTCTTT
CASRSGGHTEAFF
>TRBJ2-5|TRBV29-1|NA|once
TGCAGCGCATTAAACCCCCAAGAGACCCAGTACTTC
CSALNPQETQYF
>TRBJ2-7|TRBV29-1|TRBD1|many
TGCAGCATCGGGACAGGGGCGTCCTACGAGCAGTACTTC
CSIGTGASYEQYF
>TRBJ1-1|TRBV6-6|TRBD1|many
TGTGCCAGCAGTTACTCCGAAGACAGGGGTGCTTTCTTT
CASSYSEDRGAFF
>TRBJ2-5|TRBV5-1|TRBD1|many
TGCGCCAGCAGCTTCAGGGGGCTAGAGACCCAGTACTTC
CASSFRGLETQYF
>TRBJ2-2|TRBV6-2/TRBV6-3|TRBD1|few
TGTGCCAGCAGCCACGGACAGGGTAACACCGGGGAGCTGTTTTTT
CASSHGQGNTGELFF
>TRBJ1-4|TRBV15|TRBD1|many
TGTGCCACCAGCATTTTCGACAGGGTCTATGAAAAACTGTTTTTT
CATSIFDRVYEKLFF
>TRBJ1-4|TRBV6-6|NA|NA
TGTGCCAGCCGTCTGGCGGGTCATAATGAAAAACTGTTTTTT
CASRLAGHNEKLFF
>TRBJ2-5|TRBV29-1|NA|NA
TGCAGCGTTCGCCCGGACCAAGAGACCCAGTACTTC
CSVRPDQETQYF
>TRBJ2-1|TRBV7-2|TRBD1|many
TGTGCCAGCAAGACCGGGACAGGTAACAATGAGCAGTTCTTC
CASKTGTGNNEQFF
>TRBJ1-5|TRBV9|TRBD1|NA
TGTGCCAGCAGCGTAGGACAGGGGGGCCAGCCCCAGCATTTT
CASSVGQGGQPQHF
>TRBJ2-2|TRBV15|NA|many
TGTGCCACCAGCAGAGATAGGAGGGCCGGGGAGCTGTTTTTT
CATSRDRRAGELFF
>TRBJ1-2|TRBV20-1|NA|NA
TGCAGTGCTAGAGTGTTCGGGCAGACAGTTAACTATGGCTACACCTTC
CSARVFGQTVNYGYTF
>TRBJ2-3|TRBV18|TRBD2|many
TGTGCCAGCTCACCACGATCTACGGGAGGCGATACGCAGTATTTT
CASSPRSTGGDTQYF
>TRBJ2-5|TRBV27|NA|many
TGTGCCAGCAGTTTATCACGACAAGAGACCCAGTACTTC
CASSLSRQETQYF
>TRBJ2-1|TRBV27|NA|many
TGTGCCAGCAGTCCCCCCCCTTACAATGAGCAGTTCTTC
CASSPPPYNEQFF
>TRBJ2-1|TRBV11-1|NA|NA
TGTGCCAGCAGTTCCCCAAATGAGCAGTTCTTC
CASSSPNEQFF
>TRBJ1-2|TRBV29-1|NA|NA
TGCAGCGTTTTTGGTTATGGCTACACCTTC
CSVFGYGYTF
>TRBJ2-3|TRBV30|TRBD2|few
TGTGCCTGCTCTTCTAGCGGTCATACGCAGTATTTT
CACSSSGHTQYF
>TRBJ2-3|TRBV3-1|NA|NA
TGTGCCAGCAGCCGGATCATTGACGGGAAGAGCACAGATACGCAGTATTTT
CASSRIIDGKSTDTQYF
>TRBJ2-7|TRBV14|NA|few
TGTGCCAGCAGGGGCGCGACTCACTACGAGCAGTACTTC
CASRGATHYEQYF
>TRBJ2-3|TRBV6-1|NA|many
TGTGCCAGCAGTGAAGGGACAGACACAGATACGCAGTATTTT
CASSEGTDTDTQYF
>TRBJ2-3|TRBV7-9|NA|many
TGTGCCAGCAGCCAAACAGCAGATACGCAGTATTTT
CASSQTADTQYF
>TRBJ2-7|TRBV7-2|TRBD2|few
TGTGCCAGCAGTACCGGGACTAGCGGCCCCTACGAGCAGTACTTC
CASSTGTSGPYEQYF
>TRBJ2-1|TRBV5-5|NA|many
TGTGCCAGCAGCTTGGAGCAGATCTCCTACAATGAGCAGTTCTTC
CASSLEQISYNEQFF
>TRBJ1-3|TRBV27|TRBD1|many
TGTGCCAGCAGTGCCGGGACAGGGGGAAACACCATATATTTT
CASSAGTGGNTIYF
>TRBJ2-7|TRBV11-2|NA|few
TGTGCCAGCAGCTTAGATAGCCAGGGAAGCTACGAGCAGTACTTC
CASSLDSQGSYEQYF
>TRBJ1-2|TRBV6-6|TRBD1|many
TGTGCCAGCAGTCACTGGGGACAGGGGAATAACTATGGCTACACCTTC
CASSHWGQGNNYGYTF
>TRBJ2-3|TRBV7-2|NA|many
TGTGCCAGCAGCCTACCCTCCTCCCGCACAGATACGCAGTATTTT
CASSLPSSRTDTQYF
>TRBJ2-7|TRBV3-1|TRBD1|few
TGTGCCAGCAGCCAAGAAGGGGGCGCCACCTACGAGCAGTACTTC
CASSQEGGATYEQYF
>TRBJ1-2|TRBV2|TRBD1|medium-sized
TGTGCCAGCACCGAGGACAGGCTAACCCCCGGCTACACCTTC
CASTEDRLTPGYTF
>TRBJ2-5|TRBV7-6|NA|medium-sized
TGTGCCAGCAGCCGGGCGGTGGAGACCCAGTACTTC
CASSRAVETQYF
>TRBJ2-7|TRBV10-3|TRBD1|many
TGTGCCATCAGTGAGGACCGGACAGGACTGCGGGAGCAGTACTTC
CAISEDRTGLREQYF
>TRBJ2-1|TRBV11-1|NA|many
TGTGCCAGCAGTCCCCAGGGGAATGAGCAGTTCTTC
CASSPQGNEQFF
>TRBJ2-1|TRBV10-1|NA|many
TGCGCCAGCAGTGAGGACGGCTTCTACAATGAGCAGTTCTTC
CASSEDGFYNEQFF
>TRBJ2-3|TRBV3-1|NA|many
TGTGCCAGCAGCCAAGGGACAGATACGCAGTATTTT
CASSQGTDTQYF
>TRBJ1-6|TRBV20-1|TRBD1|few
TGCAGTGCTACGCAACCAAACAGGGGGCTTAATTCACCCCTCCACTTT
CSATQPNRGLNSPLHF
>TRBJ2-2|TRBV12-3/TRBV12-4|NA|many
TGTGCCAGCAGTCCTCGGTATGAGGCGGGCACCGGGGAGCTGTTTTTT
CASSPRYEAGTGELFF
>TRBJ2-1|TRBV7-6|NA|medium-sized
TGTGCCAGCAGCTTAGGTGGGGGTCTGAATGAGCAGTTCTTC
CASSLGGGLNEQFF
>TRBJ2-1|TRBV18|NA|many
TGTGCCAGCTCACCCCCCGGGGTTGCCTACAATGAGCAGTTCTTC
CASSPPGVAYNEQFF